A single TCR beta chain is shown here with its context. Its antigen specificity is not known. No per-base quality is available; no much larger clone lies one base away. Libraries came from 5' RACE. TCRdb records NextSeq 500 as the sequencer. In the TCR library protocol, unique molecular identifiers were attached to individual cDNA molecules to correct for PCR bias and sequencing error. Both TCR alpha and beta chains were sequenced, and tight co-correlation was observed between alpha and beta sequence abundances in each sample. In the paper's pipeline: Decombinator V4 was used to annotate TCR sequences for V gene, J gene and CDR3. TCRs were defined as expanded if a significant change between any two time points was detected under a Poisson model with p below 0.0001. TCR abundances were normalised to the total number of TCRs sequenced per sample and were expressed as counts per million. TRAV1-2 paired with TRAJ12, TRAJ20 or TRAJ33 defined MAIT TCRs, while TRAV10 paired with TRAJ18 defined iNKT TCRs. A search of VDJdb, accessed on 1 November 2021, was run for TCRs annotated to CMV, EBV and SARS-CoV-2, with TCRs annotated for multiple antigens excluded. TCRdb passed the public sequencing reads through fastp at Q25 and MiXCR, retaining productive beta sequences. Each record represents a unique CDR3 protein, reported with the most common genes and DNA among its rows. These V and J calls are TCRdb output, not the study's own analysis. The sample includes under 100,000 distinct CDR3 sequences, with roughly 15% observed a single time. The ten largest make up under 1.5% of the sample.

The record originates from a study of early T cells in non-severe SARS-CoV-2 infection (dated by TCRdb to the early 2020s). Context from the whole study: Because TCR sequencing was done on bulk RNA from unsorted whole blood, the alpha and beta chains could not be paired.

Compared with germline, V lacks 0 bases and J lacks 6 bases; bases without a gene match: 4. The CDR3 measures 14 amino acids from cysteine to phenylalanine. The entry retains the CDR3 DNA only, 42 bases that are in frame from base 1. The germline V gene provides CDR1 KGHSH and CDR2 LQKENI. A case-control design nested within a healthcare worker cohort in London, UK, was used, with weekly nasopharyngeal swab PCR tests and blood sampling performed. Healthcare workers were recruited between 23 and 31 March 2020, during the week of the UK lockdown, and were followed weekly for up to about 15 weeks. What the research found in general, with its limitations: Matching against VDJdb was skewed toward anti-spike CD8 responses, likely underestimated virus-specific expansions, and missed private and CD4 specificities.

This sequence uses TRBV18 and TRBJ1-2; a stretch of 7 junction bases matches TRBD1. The clonotype was recovered from an adult who was a healthcare worker with PCR-confirmed SARS-CoV-2 infection or an uninfected control (not recorded which). Sequenced: whole blood. The CDR3 region: CASSPPEDRHGYTF. The nucleotide sequence is TGTGCCAGCTCACCACCGGAGGACAGGCATGGCTACACCTTC.